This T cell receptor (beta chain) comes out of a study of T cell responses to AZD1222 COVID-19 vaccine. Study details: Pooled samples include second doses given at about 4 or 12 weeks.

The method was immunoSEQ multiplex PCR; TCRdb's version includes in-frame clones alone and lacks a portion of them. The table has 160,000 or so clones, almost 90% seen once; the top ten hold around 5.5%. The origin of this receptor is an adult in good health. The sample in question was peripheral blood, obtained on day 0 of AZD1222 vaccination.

The CDR3 nucleotides read TGTGCCAGCAGCGTCATGGAGATCGGGGAGCTGTTTTTT. This translates into CASSVMEIGELFF. The chain couples TRBV9 to TRBJ2-2; the D is unclear. Trimming cost V 2 bases and J 7 bases, with 9 bases left between them. From germline, CDR1 is SGDLS and CDR2 YYNGEE. CDR3 length equals 13 residues.